The 23 T cell receptor beta chains below were found in one sample sequenced in a study of T cell repertoires in cytomegalovirus infection. A single record per CDR3 protein comes from TCRdb applying MiXCR to the reads. The sample carries about 300,000 distinct CDR3 sequences, about a quarter recorded once. The material sequenced was PBMCs. The receptors originated from a human donor in good health (CMV status not recorded). Some clones in this sample may be carry-over from other donors' samples.

V gene TRBV28 combines with J gene TRBJ2-7; 8 positions agree with TRBD2. The CDR3 loop spans 16 amino acids. The ends lost 3 bases at V and 3 bases at J; junction bases unmatched: 10. CDR1 MDHEN and CDR2 SYDVKM come from the germline V gene. CDR3 nucleotide sequence: TGTGCCAGCAGTTTGTTAATTAGCGGGAACTTCTACGAGCAGTACTTC. Encoded protein: CASSLLISGNFYEQYF.

This clonotype was counted once. One junction end does not reproduce the germline sequence, and a read error may be involved. V and J are TRBV12-3 or TRBV12-4 and TRBJ2-1; 7 bases are shared with TRBD2. The CDR3 totals 14 residues. The CDR3 sequence is CVSSFSGTVNEQFF. The CDR3 DNA reads as TGTGTCAGCAGTTTCAGCGGGACGGTCAATGAGCAGTTCTTC.

In its sample, this clonotype was seen many times. The rearrangement links TRBV7-6 to TRBJ2-3; D unclear. The CDR3 has 15 amino acids. Germline loops: CDR1 SGHVS, CDR2 FNYEAQ. V was shortened by 5 bases and J by 2 bases, with 14 bases between the two germline ends. CDR3 in DNA: TGTGCCAGCAGCCCGAGTCGTCCAAACACAGATACGCAGTATTTT. It specifies CASSPSRPNTDTQYF. Based on the CDR3 plus reference TRBV7-6 and TRBJ2-3, the full variable domain is GAGVSQSPRYKVTKRGQDVALRCDPISGHVSLYWYRQALGQGPEFLTYFNYEAQQDKSGLPNDRFSAERPEGSISTLTIQRTEQRDSAMYRCASSPSRPNTDTQYFGPGTRLTVL.

The rearrangement uses TRBV19 and TRBJ2-2, with D unresolved. The germline V gene encodes CDR1 LNHDA and CDR2 SQIVND (reference sequence). The germline V and J ends were trimmed by 9 bases and 0 bases, with 11 bases remaining between them. This CDR3 region has 14 residues. This chain's CDR3 is CASKDIANTGELFF. As DNA, the CDR3 is TGTGCCAGCAAGGATATCGCGAACACCGGGGAGCTGTTTTTT.

The gene calls are TRBV19 and TRBJ2-6, with 9 bases aligning to TRBD1. J gave up 2 bases and V 7 bases, and 6 bases lay outside the gene matches. The germline gives CDR1 LNHDA, CDR2 SQIVND (reference sequence). This CDR3 is built from 16 residues. This CDR3 reads CASKDYRGPGANVLTF. The CDR3 DNA sequence: TGTGCCAGTAAAGATTACAGGGGGCCTGGGGCCAACGTCCTGACTTTC.

V is TRBV28 and J is TRBJ1-4, with a tentative D call TRBD1 (5 bases). This CDR3 region has 15 residues. Germline CDR1 reads MDHEN; CDR2 reads SYDVKM. Trimming stripped 6 bases from V and 3 bases from J, with 14 bases between. DNA for the CDR3: TGTGCCAGCAGCCCAGGGATTACGGCTAATGAAAAACTGTTTTTT. As protein: CASSPGITANEKLFF.

The chain employs TRBV28 and TRBJ1-1; D gene ambiguous. Germline V lookup: CDR1 MDHEN, CDR2 SYDVKM. Trimming stripped 7 bases from V and 1 base from J, with 10 bases between. CDR3 length: 13 residues. CDR3 sequence reads: CASKNNGNTEAFF. The DNA of the CDR3 is TGTGCCAGCAAAAACAACGGGAACACTGAAGCTTTCTTT.

This sequence joins TRBV7-9 and TRBJ2-7; TRBD1 matches 7 bases. J was trimmed by 2 bases and V by 6 bases; bases with no gene match: 4. Germline V lookup: CDR1 SEHNR, CDR2 FQNEAQ (reference sequence). The CDR3 contains 13 residues. The CDR3 DNA is TGTGCCAGCAGGGCCGGGACAGCCTACGAGCAGTACTTC. Protein: CASRAGTAYEQYF.

Only one count was recorded for this clonotype. V and J are TRBV6-1 and TRBJ1-1; D unresolved. The CDR3 is 12 residues long. The V gene's germline CDR1 is MNHNS and CDR2 SASEGT. Deletions cut 3 bases from V and 3 bases from J, with 5 bases between. The CDR3 protein is CASSEYYTEAFF. The CDR3 DNA reads as TGTGCCAGCAGTGAGTATTACACTGAAGCTTTCTTT.

The CDR3 DNA reads TGCGCTTCCGGGGAGGGGAATCAGCCCCAGCATTTT. The encoded protein is CASGEGNQPQHF. The rearrangement joins TRBV5-1 to TRBJ1-5; D perhaps matches TRBD1 (5 bases). This CDR3 is 12 amino acids long. In germline, CDR1 is SGHRS, CDR2 YFSETQ.

This clonotype was counted between two and nine times. The genes are TRBV2 and TRBJ2-3; D not certain. The V and J ends lost 6 bases and 1 base respectively, with 11 bases between them. The CDR3 sequence is 14 residues long. CDR1 is SNHLY, CDR2 FYNNEI, per germline. The DNA of the CDR3 is TGTGCCAGCAGAGCCCGGCAGGGCACAGATACGCAGTATTTT. Amino acid sequence: CASRARQGTDTQYF. Complete variable domain (other parts from reference TRBV2 and TRBJ2-3): EPEVTQTPSHQVTQMGQEVILRCVPISNHLYFYWYRQILGQKVEFLVSFYNNEISEKSEIFDDQFSVERPDGSNFTLKIRSTKLEDSAMYFCASRARQGTDTQYFGPGTRLTVL.

This clonotype was found once. The chain is built from TRBV19 and TRBJ2-7; D might be TRBD1 (6 bases). V lost 5 bases, J lost 5 bases, and 22 bases lay in between. The CDR3 sequence is 16 residues long. The V gene's germline CDR1 is LNHDA and CDR2 SQIVND (reference sequence). For the CDR3, the DNA is TGTGCCAGTAGTCCCCACGACTTGCAGGGGCTCGACGAGCAGTACTTC. Its translation is CASSPHDLQGLDEQYF.

The V and J genes are TRBV2 and TRBJ1-5, with D unclear. This CDR3 is 13 amino acids long. Germline CDR1 and CDR2: SNHLY and FYNNEI. Trimming cost V 2 bases and J 0 bases, with 2 bases left between them. The CDR3 nucleotides read TGTGCCAGCAGTGAACCTAGCAATCAGCCCCAGCATTTT. Its protein product is CASSEPSNQPQHF.

J is TRBJ1-1 and V is TRBV6-6, with D hard to call. This CDR3 region has 12 residues. Germline V CDR1 and CDR2: MNHNY, SVGAGI (reference sequence). The V gene lost 7 bases and the J gene lost 3 bases, with 9 bases spanning the gap. The CDR3: CASTDGYTEAFF. The CDR3 coding sequence is TGTGCCAGCACCGACGGTTACACTGAAGCTTTCTTT.

In this sample, this clonotype turned up a few times. V usage is TRBV28 and J usage is TRBJ1-5; D perhaps matches TRBD1 (5 bases). The CDR3 extends over 16 amino acids. V shed 3 bases and J shed 5 bases, with 17 bases lying between them. The germline CDR1 and CDR2 sequences are MDHEN and SYDVKM. Here the CDR3 DNA reads TGTGCCAGCAGTTTGAGTGGGGGTGTTATGCATCAGCCCCAGCATTTT. Translating it yields CASSLSGGVMHQPQHF.

Many counts were recorded for this clonotype. The genes are TRBV7-2 and TRBJ1-4; no reliable D call. CDR3 length: 15 amino acids. Germline CDR1 reads SGHTA; CDR2 reads FQGNSA. V was trimmed by 2 bases and J by 3 bases, leaving 10 bases between them. CDR3 sequence reads: CASSLLGQPNEKLFF. In DNA form, the CDR3 reads TGTGCCAGCAGCTTACTAGGGCAGCCTAATGAAAAACTGTTTTTT.

This clonotype was observed a handful of times. This chain connects TRBV29-1 to TRBJ2-5; D is undetermined. The length of the CDR3 is 10 residues. Between the trimmed V and J ends, which lost 1 base and 5 bases, there was a span of 2 bases. Germline V gene data show CDR1 as SQVTM and CDR2 as ANQGSEA. For the CDR3, the DNA is TGCAGCGTTGAAGGGGAGACCCAGTACTTC. Its protein product is CSVEGETQYF.

This clonotype was seen repeatedly, ten times or more. The chain carries TRBV7-2 and TRBJ2-7; the match to TRBD2 covers 7 bases. Trimming at V came to 0 bases and at J to 4 bases, leaving 3 bases not matched to a gene. The CDR3 sequence is 14 residues long. Germline lookup yields CDR1 SGHTA and CDR2 FQGNSA. In DNA form, the CDR3 reads TGTGCCAGCAGCTTAGCGGGAGGGGATTACGAGCAGTACTTC. This codes for CASSLAGGDYEQYF.

CDR3: CASSLFGTGGSYEQYF. CDR3 bases: TGTGCCAGCAGTTTATTTGGGACAGGGGGCTCCTACGAGCAGTACTTC. V usage is TRBV28 and J usage is TRBJ2-7; TRBD1 matches at 11 bases. CDR3 size: 16 residues. In germline, CDR1 is MDHEN, CDR2 SYDVKM. The junction had 2 bases not matched to a gene; V was cut back by 1 base and J by 0 bases. The complete variable domain, with remaining parts taken from reference TRBV28 and TRBJ2-7, reads DVKVTQSSRYLVKRTGEKVFLECVQDMDHENMFWYRQDPGLGLRLIYFSYDVKMKEKGDIPEGYSVSREKKERFSLILESASTNQTSMYLCASSLFGTGGSYEQYFGPGTRLTVT.

CDR3: CASRFSGTTHYEQYF. The CDR3 nucleotides are TGTGCCAGCAGATTCAGCGGGACAACCCACTACGAGCAGTACTTC. The chain recombines TRBV7-2 with TRBJ2-7, with D perhaps TRBD2 (7 bases). The CDR3 covers 15 residues. V gave up 6 bases and J gave up 3 bases, with 18 bases separating them. Germline V gene sequence: CDR1 SGHTA, CDR2 FQGNSA.

This clonotype was seen repeatedly, ten times or more. The chain couples TRBV28 to TRBJ1-4, with TRBD1 matching over 8 bases. CDR1 and CDR2 from the germline V gene are MDHEN and SYDVKM. Trimming took 4 bases from V and 7 from J; bases not matched to a gene: 8. The CDR3 loop spans 15 amino acids. CDR3 sequence (DNA): TGTGCCAGCAGTTCGATCACAGGGGGGTTTGAAAAACTGTTTTTT. It specifies CASSSITGGFEKLFF.

The chain employs TRBV2 and TRBJ2-1; the D gene is possibly TRBD1 (5 bases). CDR1 SNHLY and CDR2 FYNNEI come from the germline V gene. The length of the CDR3 is 14 residues. V lost 4 bases and J 5 bases, leaving 12 bases between the germline ends. The CDR3: CASSVQGLDNEQFF. The CDR3 nucleotides read TGTGCCAGCAGTGTCCAGGGCCTTGACAATGAGCAGTTCTTC.

This sequence joins TRBV5-4 and TRBJ2-2, with D possibly being TRBD1 or TRBD2 (6 bases each). CDR3 length: 15 amino acids. V was cut by 3 bases and J by 1 base, with 10 bases left in between. The germline CDR1 and CDR2 sequences are SGHNT and YYREEE (reference sequence). CDR3 nucleotide sequence: TGTGCCAGCAGCTCGGAGGGGGGGAACACCGGGGAGCTGTTTTTT. Its translation: CASSSEGGNTGELFF.